This T cell receptor beta chain was recorded in a study of cytomegalovirus exposure and HLA in healthy donors. Primers for the PCR totalled 60 Vbeta and 13 Jbeta. Only in-frame clones appear in the TCRdb table, and some are missing; sequencing was by immunoSEQ multiplex PCR. The sample contains 240,000 or so clones, 82% of which appear only once. Notes on the study in general: Immune exposure was documented only through CMV serostatus. CMV antigen specificity was confirmed in vitro for a few CMV-associated chains. Most of the TCR beta V segments (in an earlier analysis) were productive either about 87% or about 30% of the time.

The germline CDR1 and CDR2 sequences are SGHNT and YYREEE (reference sequence). The CDR3 consists of 14 residues. The V segment lost 0 bases and the J segment 10 bases; nucleotides outside the gene matches: 2. Notes on this clone: Antigen unknown. This CDR3 is also generated by other DNA sequences in the sample.

Sequencing used PBMCs. The source is a woman aged 35 to 49 in good health and CMV-seropositive. The chain joins TRBV5-4 to TRBJ1-6; 9 bases are shared with TRBD1. The CDR3 is CASSLGTGDSPLHF. The CDR3 nucleotides are TGTGCCAGCAGCTTGGGGACAGGGGACTCACCCCTCCACTTT. Based on the CDR3 plus reference TRBV5-4 and TRBJ1-6, the full variable domain is ETGVTQSPTHLIKTRGQQVTLRCSSQSGHNTVSWYQQALGQGPQFIFQYYREEENGRGNFPPRFSGLQFPNYSSELNVNALELDDSALYLCASSLGTGDSPLHFGNGTRLTVT.